Presented here are 9 T cell receptor beta chains from one specimen sequenced in a study of T cell repertoires in cytomegalovirus infection. No cognate antigen is known for these TCRs. TCRdb re-derived calls from the reads in MiXCR, one entry per CDR3 protein. The sample has about 900,000 distinct CDR3 sequences; about a third are singletons. Material: cultured CD8+ T cells from PBMCs, obtained from culture after CMV antigen stimulation. The source of these receptors is a human donor in good health (CMV status not recorded). Some clones in this sample may be carry-over from other donors' samples.

The CDR3 here is CASSPRFSGSDNEQFF. DNA of the CDR3: TGTGCCAGCAGCCCCCGGTTTAGCGGGTCCGACAATGAGCAGTTCTTC. This sequence joins TRBV9 and TRBJ2-1, with TRBD2 matching over 7 bases. The CDR3 totals 16 residues. Trimming cost V 4 bases and J 5 bases; bases outside gene matches: 12. Germline loops: CDR1 SGDLS, CDR2 YYNGEE.

In DNA form, the CDR3 reads TGTGCCAGCAGTTTAGGCGGGGACGCCCTGGGGGAGCAGTACTTC. Translated: CASSLGGDALGEQYF. The gene calls are TRBV12-3 or TRBV12-4 and TRBJ2-7; maybe TRBD2 (6 bases). The CDR3 sequence is 15 residues long. V lost 1 base, J lost 7 bases, and 17 bases lay in between.

A note on this clonotype: Just one base apart from a much larger clone, this may be a read error. The rearrangement links TRBV6-5 to TRBJ1-5; D is uncertain. The CDR3 is 14 residues long. Germline V CDR1 and CDR2: MNHEY, SVGAGI. CDR3 residues: CANSYRRGNQPQHF. DNA of the CDR3: TGTGCCAACAGTTACCGACGGGGCAATCAGCCCCAGCATTTT.

A few counts support this clonotype. The chain carries TRBV20-1 and TRBJ1-6; D possibly corresponds to TRBD1 (6 bases). The CDR3 totals 14 residues. V lost 0 bases, J lost 13 bases, and 16 bases lay in between. CDR1 and CDR2 from the germline V gene are DFQATT and SNEGSKA (reference sequence). CDR3 loop: CSAREPGHPMPLHF. For the CDR3, the DNA is TGCAGTGCTAGAGAGCCGGGACACCCCATGCCCCTCCACTTT.

This sequence joins TRBV7-9 and TRBJ2-5; no reliable D call. Looked up from germline, CDR1 is SEHNR and CDR2 is FQNEAQ (reference sequence). The CDR3 covers 14 residues. V was cut by 1 base and J by 2 bases, with 8 bases left in between. The CDR3 bases are TGTGCCAGCAGCTTAGAGGCCTATCAAGAGACCCAGTACTTC. Translated, it gives CASSLEAYQETQYF.

The J gene is TRBJ2-5, the V gene TRBV10-3; D possibly corresponds to TRBD2 (6 bases). CDR1 is ENHRY, CDR2 SYGVKD, per germline. This CDR3 has 15 residues. V dropped 0 bases and J dropped 4 bases, with 12 bases sitting between them. The CDR3 loop reads CAISESLGAGETQYF. The DNA for the CDR3 is TGTGCCATCAGTGAGTCGCTAGGAGCGGGAGAGACCCAGTACTTC.

The sample holds a few counts of this clonotype. The gene calls are TRBV12-5 and TRBJ2-5; D call uncertain. V lost 6 bases to trimming and J lost 3 bases, with 11 bases between them. The CDR3 extends over 13 amino acids. Germline assignment: CDR1 LGHNT and CDR2 FRNRAP. The CDR3 DNA is TGTGCTAGTGGACCGCCAGAGGAAGAGACCCAGTACTTC. Its translation: CASGPPEEETQYF.

This clonotype has only a few counts. The chain joins TRBV29-1 to TRBJ2-7, with D possibly being TRBD1 (6 bases). This CDR3 contains 14 residues. The V and J ends lost 1 base and 2 bases respectively, with 12 bases between them. CDR1 and CDR2 (germline): SQVTM, ANQGSEA. The CDR3: CSVEVSDRPYEQYF. CDR3 sequence (DNA): TGCAGCGTTGAAGTATCGGACAGACCCTACGAGCAGTACTTC.

On this clonotype: The junction differs from germline at one of its ends, possibly a read error. The chain recombines TRBV12-3 or TRBV12-4 with TRBJ2-2, with 11 nucleotides matching TRBD2. This CDR3 spans 17 amino acids. CDR3 nucleotide sequence: TGTGCCAACAGTTTAAAGTGGCTAGCGGGGGGCACCGGGGAGCTGTTTTTT. Protein: CANSLKWLAGGTGELFF.